This paragraph reports one T cell receptor beta chain. What it binds is unknown. This sample stems from a study of shared clonotypes between healthy human individuals. Sequenced by immunoSEQ multiplex PCR; TCRdb stores in-frame clones only, minus some. The sample holds some 1.4 million clones, roughly 97% seen once. The germline V gene has CDR1 SGHRS and CDR2 YFSETQ. With 1 base removed from V and 3 bases from J, the gap between germline ends came to 14 bases. The CDR3 length is 15 residues. Overall study findings and caveats: For naive CD4 cells, roughly 5.5% of clonotypes were shared across a few donors.

V and J are TRBV5-1 and TRBJ2-7; D is perhaps TRBD2 (5 bases). This TCR came from a young man in good health. Sequenced material: naive CD4+ T cells sorted from blood. The subset here: CD45RA+ positively selected. The CDR3 bases are TGCGCCAGCAGCTTGTGGCAGTCGGCGGGCTACGAGCAGTACTTC. It yields the protein CASSLWQSAGYEQYF.